One sample yielded the 27 T cell receptor beta chains listed below, sequenced in a study of cytomegalovirus exposure and HLA in healthy donors. PCR employed 60 Vbeta and 13 Jbeta primers. Clones were sequenced by immunoSEQ multiplex PCR, and TCRdb holds only the in-frame ones, with some missing. Of about 65,000 clones detected, almost 80% appear once; the ten largest clones hold over 2.5%. Sample: PBMCs. The origin of the receptors is a girl between 5 and 17 years old in good health and CMV-seropositive.

The gene calls are TRBV6-1 and TRBJ2-4; weak D call: TRBD1 (5 bases). This CDR3 is built from 12 residues. Trimming took 10 bases from V and 6 from J, leaving 13 bases between them. Germline CDR1 is MNHNS and CDR2 is SASEGT. CDR3 sequence: CATSDMPNIQYF. The CDR3 DNA follows: TGTGCCACCTCGGACATGCCAAACATTCAGTACTTC.

J is TRBJ1-1 and V is TRBV13, with TRBD1 matching 7 bases. V trimming: 3 bases; J trimming: 2 bases; junction bases outside the gene matches: 6. CDR1 PRHDT and CDR2 FYEKMQ come from the germline V gene (reference sequence). This CDR3 contains 15 residues. CDR3: CASSFYGTDNTEAFF. CDR3 sequence (DNA): TGTGCCAGCAGCTTTTACGGGACAGATAACACTGAAGCTTTCTTT.

The chain links TRBV5-1 to TRBJ2-5, with 7 bases matching TRBD1. Germline CDR1 reads SGHRS; CDR2 reads YFSETQ. The CDR3 has 14 amino acids. Trimming cost V 4 bases and J 3 bases; bases outside gene matches: 6. The CDR3 region is CASSISGTEETQYF. The DNA for the CDR3 is TGCGCCAGCAGCATCTCCGGGACAGAAGAGACCCAGTACTTC.

The rearrangement joins TRBV4-2 to TRBJ2-1, with 7 bases fitting TRBD2. Germline V gene data show CDR1 as LGHNA and CDR2 as YNFKEQ. The J segment lost 9 bases and the V segment lost 0 bases, leaving 8 bases of the junction unmatched. The CDR3 length is 15 residues. The CDR3 region has the DNA TGTGCCAGCAGCCAAGAAACTGGGGGGGGGAGTGAGCAGTTCTTC. Protein sequence: CASSQETGGGSEQFF.

This chain connects TRBV18 to TRBJ2-1; 11 bases agree with TRBD2. V dropped 3 bases and J dropped 7; count of bases not matched to a gene: 2. In germline, CDR1 is KGHSH, CDR2 LQKENI. This CDR3 region has 14 residues. CDR3 in amino acids: CASSPTSGTNEQFF. DNA for the CDR3: TGTGCCAGCTCACCGACTAGCGGGACGAATGAGCAGTTCTTC.

This chain connects TRBV6-5 to TRBJ1-1; TRBD1 is a possible D gene (6 bases). With 0 bases removed from V and 4 bases from J, the gap between germline ends came to 12 bases. The CDR3 is 15 residues long. Per the germline V gene, CDR1 is MNHEY and CDR2 is SVGAGI. CDR3 region: CASSYSPGESTEAFF. The CDR3 nucleotides are TGTGCCAGCAGTTACTCGCCAGGGGAGAGCACTGAAGCTTTCTTT.

V is TRBV30 and J is TRBJ1-1; D call uncertain. The germline V gene encodes CDR1 GTSNPN and CDR2 SVGIG (reference sequence). Deletions cut 3 bases from V and 0 bases from J, with 14 bases between. This CDR3 is 15 amino acids long. The CDR3 DNA sequence: TGTGCCTGGAGGTCGAACAGCATACTGAACACTGAAGCTTTCTTT. This translates into CAWRSNSILNTEAFF. The complete variable domain, with remaining parts taken from reference TRBV30 and TRBJ1-1, reads SQTIHQWPATLVQPVGSPLSLECTVEGTSNPNLYWYRQAAGRGLQLLFYSVGIGQISSEVPQNLSASRPQDRQFILSSKKLLLSDSGFYLCAWRSNSILNTEAFFGQGTRLTVV.

This chain uses TRBV4-1 with TRBJ2-4; 10 bases align to TRBD2. Germline V gene data show CDR1 as MGHRA and CDR2 as YSYEKL. The length of the CDR3 is 15 residues. The V and J ends lost 4 bases and 6 bases, in that order; junction bases with no gene match: 6. CDR3 residues: CASSPPSGSPNIQYF. Here the CDR3 DNA reads TGCGCCAGCAGCCCCCCTAGCGGGAGCCCAAACATTCAGTACTTC.

The chain recombines TRBV4-2 with TRBJ2-7; D is unresolved. The CDR3 has 15 amino acids. In germline, CDR1 is LGHNA, CDR2 YNFKEQ. The V end was cut by 0 bases, the J end by 3 bases, with 12 bases between. In nucleotides, the CDR3 is TGTGCCAGCAGCCAAGATGGCCAACATTACTACGAGCAGTACTTC. Translation: CASSQDGQHYYEQYF.

This clone was seen only once. The chain couples TRBV2 to TRBJ2-2; 9 bases agree with TRBD2. J gave up 6 bases and V 3 bases, and 5 bases lay outside the gene matches. Germline CDR1 and CDR2: SNHLY and FYNNEI. CDR3 length equals 15 residues. In DNA, the CDR3 is TGTGCCAGCAGTGAGGCAAGCGGGGGGCCCGGGGAGCTGTTTTTT. It encodes CASSEASGGPGELFF.

J is TRBJ2-7 and V is TRBV29-1; TRBD2 aligns across 11 bases. The CDR3 is made up of 12 amino acids. Trimming took 4 bases from V and 6 from J; bases not matched to a gene: 2. CDR1 is SQVTM and CDR2 is ANQGSEA in the germline V gene. The CDR3 region has the DNA TGCAGCGTTGTACTAGCGGGAGTCGAGCAGTACTTC. Its translation is CSVVLAGVEQYF.

The chain has TRBV10-3 and TRBJ2-5; 9 bases match TRBD2. CDR1 is ENHRY and CDR2 is SYGVKD in the germline V gene. There are 19 residues in the CDR3. J gave up 4 bases and V 6 bases, and 21 bases lay outside the gene matches. For the CDR3, the DNA is TGTGCCATCAGAAGCGGAGTAGCGGGGGCCACCCCGCGGGCAGAGACCCAGTACTTC. Its translation is CAIRSGVAGATPRAETQYF.

The chain carries TRBV7-8 and TRBJ1-3; 9 bases match TRBD1. The germline V gene has CDR1 SGHVS and CDR2 FQNEAQ. V gave up 3 bases and J gave up 2 bases; unmatched junction bases: 8. This CDR3 spans 17 amino acids. CDR3: CASSFKDRGITGNTIYF. The DNA of the CDR3 is TGTGCCAGCAGCTTTAAGGACAGGGGAATTACTGGAAACACCATATATTTT. The full variable domain, rest sourced from reference TRBV7-8 and TRBJ1-3, is GAGVSQSPRYKVAKRGQDVALRCDPISGHVSLFWYQQALGQGPEFLTYFQNEAQLDKSGLPSDRFFAERPEGSVSTLKIQRTQQEDSAVYLCASSFKDRGITGNTIYFGEGSWLTVV.

This clone was recorded a few times. The V gene is TRBV7-9, the J gene TRBJ1-4; tentatively, D is TRBD1 (6 bases). Per the germline V gene, CDR1 is SEHNR and CDR2 is FQNEAQ (reference sequence). The CDR3 consists of 15 residues. Deletions cut 5 bases from V and 0 bases from J, with 10 bases between. CDR3 sequence reads: CASSRQAATNEKLFF. DNA of the CDR3: TGTGCCAGCAGCAGACAGGCCGCAACTAATGAAAAACTGTTTTTT.

This clone has a single count. This sequence joins TRBV5-1 and TRBJ2-1; possible D gene TRBD1, 6 bases. Germline CDR1 and CDR2: SGHRS and YFSETQ. The CDR3 has 13 amino acids. Trimming pared 1 base from V and 8 bases from J, leaving 10 bases between. The CDR3 protein is CASSLQGYDEQFF. The CDR3 DNA is TGCGCCAGCAGCTTGCAGGGGTATGATGAGCAGTTCTTC.

CDR3 amino acids: CASTSPSGGREAFF. The DNA of the CDR3 is TGTGCCAGCACCTCTCCTTCTGGCGGGAGAGAAGCTTTCTTT. The chain employs TRBV6-5 and TRBJ1-1; D unclear. Deletions cut 7 bases from V and 8 bases from J, with 20 bases between. Germline values: CDR1 MNHEY, CDR2 SVGAGI. This CDR3 region has 14 residues.

The V gene is TRBV28, the J gene TRBJ1-1; possible D gene TRBD1, 5 bases. This CDR3 spans 12 amino acids. V gave up 3 bases and J gave up 10 bases, with 12 bases separating them. The V gene's germline CDR1 is MDHEN and CDR2 SYDVKM. The CDR3 DNA reads TGTGCCAGCAGTTTCGGGGGTTGGGTAGCTTTCTTT. It translates to CASSFGGWVAFF.

The rearrangement joins TRBV4-3 to TRBJ2-7, with D possibly matching TRBD1 (7 bases). Germline assignment: CDR1 LGHNA and CDR2 YSLEER. The CDR3 has 16 amino acids. Trimming took off 1 base at V and 6 bases at J, with 19 bases between the two ends. CDR3 amino acids: CASSQALRQGGGEQYF. The CDR3 nucleotides read TGCGCCAGCAGCCAAGCCTTACGACAGGGAGGAGGCGAGCAGTACTTC.

V is TRBV7-9 and J is TRBJ2-2, with a tentative D call TRBD2 (5 bases). This CDR3 is 15 amino acids long. With 3 bases removed from V and 4 bases from J, the gap between germline ends came to 12 bases. CDR1 is SEHNR, CDR2 FQNEAQ, per germline (reference sequence). The CDR3 bases are TGTGCCAGCAGCTTTACGGGAATGAGCACCGGGGAGCTGTTTTTT. It specifies CASSFTGMSTGELFF.

The rearrangement uses TRBV11-3 and TRBJ2-1; no clear D. This CDR3 is 12 amino acids long. V gave up 5 bases and J gave up 11 bases, with 13 bases separating them. Germline V gives CDR1 SGHNT, CDR2 YENEEA. The CDR3 DNA reads TGTGCCAGCAGCCCGGCGCCGGGTAAGCAGTTCTTC. It codes for CASSPAPGKQFF.

V is TRBV18 and J is TRBJ2-2; 11 bases match TRBD2. Germline lookup yields CDR1 KGHSH and CDR2 LQKENI. The CDR3 contains 16 residues. V dropped 4 bases and J dropped 3; count of bases not matched to a gene: 4. The CDR3 region is CASSQTSGADTGELFF. Here the CDR3 DNA reads TGTGCCAGCTCACAGACTAGCGGGGCCGACACCGGGGAGCTGTTTTTT.

The rearrangement links TRBV7-6 to TRBJ2-5, with D uncertain. CDR3 length: 11 amino acids. The ends were cut back, 4 bases at V and 4 bases at J, with 4 bases in the middle. Germline CDR1 reads SGHVS; CDR2 reads FNYEAQ. The CDR3 protein is CASSSSETQYF. CDR3 DNA sequence: TGTGCCAGCAGCTCCTCAGAGACCCAGTACTTC.

This clone appeared a single time. The V and J genes are TRBV5-1 and TRBJ1-1, with D tentatively TRBD1 (6 bases). V was shortened by 0 bases and J by 11 bases, with 14 bases between the two germline ends. The CDR3 is 13 amino acids. The germline V gene encodes CDR1 SGHRS and CDR2 YFSETQ. This chain's CDR3 is CASSLVEQGRAFF. The CDR3 nucleotides are TGCGCCAGCAGCTTGGTCGAACAGGGCCGTGCTTTCTTT.

V is TRBV29-1 and J is TRBJ1-1, with unresolved D. The CDR3 totals 12 residues. The germline V gene encodes CDR1 SQVTM and CDR2 ANQGSEA. Deletions cut 4 bases from V and 4 bases from J, with 10 bases between. CDR3 in DNA: TGCAGCGTTGTGGGCTCGAGCACTGAAGCTTTCTTT. This translates into CSVVGSSTEAFF. Full variable domain (outside the CDR3, taken from reference TRBV29-1 and TRBJ1-1): SAVISQKPSRDICQRGTSLTIQCQVDSQVTMMFWYRQQPGQSLTLIATANQGSEATYESGFVIDKFPISRPNLTFSTLTVSNMSPEDSSIYLCSVVGSSTEAFFGQGTRLTVV.

The gene calls are TRBV4-1 and TRBJ2-3; 8 nucleotides line up with TRBD2. The V segment lost 4 bases and the J segment 5 bases; nucleotides outside the gene matches: 5. This CDR3 region has 14 residues. Germline values: CDR1 MGHRA, CDR2 YSYEKL. The CDR3 region is CASSPPAGGDTQYF. DNA for the CDR3: TGCGCCAGCAGCCCGCCGGCGGGAGGAGATACGCAGTATTTT.

CDR3 loop: CASSIQGASSYEQYF. CDR3 bases: TGTGCCAGCAGCATACAGGGGGCTAGCTCCTACGAGCAGTACTTC. The chain couples TRBV2 to TRBJ2-7, with 9 bases identical to TRBD1. The V gene's germline CDR1 is SNHLY and CDR2 FYNNEI. Trimming cost V 6 bases and J 0 bases; bases outside gene matches: 6. There are 15 residues in the CDR3.

V is TRBV30 and J is TRBJ2-3, with TRBD2 identical over 9 bases. V shed 5 bases and J 4 bases; nucleotides not matched to a gene: 7. The CDR3 loop spans 14 amino acids. CDR1 GTSNPN and CDR2 SVGIG come from the germline V gene (reference sequence). This CDR3 is CAWYSGTSPDTQYF. The CDR3 coding sequence is TGTGCCTGGTACTCCGGGACTAGCCCAGATACGCAGTATTTT.